The T cell receptor (beta chain) under discussion was sequenced for a study of T cell changes during pregnancy in multiple sclerosis. TCRdb's table, derived via immunoSEQ multiplex PCR, lists solely in-frame clones and lacks some. This table holds approximately 41,000 clones, about 90% found once. The CDR3 is 14 amino acids. CDR1 is KGHSH, CDR2 LQKENI, per germline. Trimming took 3 bases from V and 3 from J, leaving 12 bases between them. This chain connects TRBV18 to TRBJ2-7, with D perhaps matching TRBD2 (5 bases). This clonotype originated in a female donor with multiple sclerosis, enrolled in a pregnancy study. The specimen comprised CD4+ T cells from peripheral blood mononuclear cells, sampled in the second trimester of pregnancy. The chain's CDR3 is CASSPSGTYYEQYF. The CDR3, as DNA: TGTGCCAGCTCACCGAGCGGAACTTACTACGAGCAGTACTTC.